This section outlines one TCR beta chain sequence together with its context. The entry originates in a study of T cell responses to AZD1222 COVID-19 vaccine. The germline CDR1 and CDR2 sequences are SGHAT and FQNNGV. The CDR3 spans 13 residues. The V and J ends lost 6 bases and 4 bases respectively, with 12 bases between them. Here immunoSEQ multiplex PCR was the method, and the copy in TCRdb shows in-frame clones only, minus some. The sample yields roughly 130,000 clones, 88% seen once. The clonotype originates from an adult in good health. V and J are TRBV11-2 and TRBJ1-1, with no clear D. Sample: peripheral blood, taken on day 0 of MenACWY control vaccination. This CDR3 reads CASRTTQTTEAFF. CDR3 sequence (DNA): TGTGCCAGCAGGACGACGCAGACCACTGAAGCTTTCTTT.